This TCR beta chain derives from a study of response to subunit inactivated influenza vaccine. MiXCR, run by TCRdb on the RT-PCR reads, gives a single entry per CDR3 protein. The sample lists 500,000 to 700,000 distinct CDR3 sequences; less than 25% were seen once. The CDR3 has 13 residues. Per the germline V gene, CDR1 is SGHAT and CDR2 is FQNNGV. Trimming cost V 0 bases and J 8 bases, with 7 bases left between them. This clonotype came up a few times. The same sample was also studied in work on T cells expressing NK-cell markers. That study adds: Libraries used 5'RACE template switching adding universal primer site and UMIs. Dominant NKG2C+ clonotype frequencies of roughly 1.0-8% of CD8+ T cells were measured in about six donors.

The source of this sequence is a middle-aged man who received an inactivated influenza vaccine. V and J are TRBV11-2 and TRBJ2-2; D gene uncertain. The source material was CD4+ T cells sorted from PBMCs, sampled roughly 13 days after vaccination. The DNA for the CDR3 is TGTGCCAGCAGCTTAGAAGGGTTGGGGGAGCTGTTTTTT. Translated, it gives CASSLEGLGELFF. Drawing the rest from reference TRBV11-2 and TRBJ2-2, the complete variable domain is EAGVAQSPRYKIIEKRQSVAFWCNPISGHATLYWYQQILGQGPKLLIQFQNNGVVDDSQLPKDRFSAERLKGVDSTLKIQPAKLEDSAVYLCASSLEGLGELFFGEGSRLTVL.